These 10 T cell receptor beta chains were sequenced from one sample in a study of T cell clonotyping in hematopoietic cell transplantation. The protocol was immunoSEQ multiplex PCR, while the TCRdb copy is restricted to in-frame clones and leaves out a portion. This table holds 25,000 to 30,000 clones, 82% found once. Time point meaning: recipient sample about 28 days before transplant, after cytoreduction. The source material was peripheral blood mononuclear cells, sampled before stem cell transplant. The receptors stem from a man aged 35-49 years with acute myeloid leukemia. Some clones in this sample may be carry-over from other donors' samples.

The rearrangement uses TRBV4-2 and TRBJ2-7; 7 positions match TRBD2. Germline loops: CDR1 LGHNA, CDR2 YNFKEQ. The CDR3 runs 16 residues. V trimming: 3 bases; J trimming: 3 bases; junction bases outside the gene matches: 11. In nucleotides, the CDR3 is TGTGCCAGCAGCCAGGGTGCCGGACTAGAGGTCTACGAGCAGTACTTC. It encodes CASSQGAGLEVYEQYF.

The chain recombines TRBV28 with TRBJ1-1; D unclear. Germline assignment: CDR1 MDHEN and CDR2 SYDVKM. With 8 bases removed from V and 0 bases from J, the gap between germline ends came to 16 bases. The CDR3 has 15 amino acids. CDR3 in DNA: TGTGCCAGCTCCCTCGACGGGTCCATGAACACTGAAGCTTTCTTT. Translating gives CASSLDGSMNTEAFF.

The chain is built from TRBV2 and TRBJ2-1; 9 nucleotides align to TRBD1. The CDR3 contains 15 residues. Germline lookup yields CDR1 SNHLY and CDR2 FYNNEI. With 6 bases clipped from V and 1 base from J, the junction kept 4 bases outside the gene matches. The CDR3, as DNA: TGTGCCAGCAGCCGGGACAGGGCGTCCTACAATGAGCAGTTCTTC. The encoded protein is CASSRDRASYNEQFF.

The chain employs TRBV6-5 and TRBJ1-2; 9 bases align to TRBD1. There are 14 residues in the CDR3. V shed 6 bases and J 8 bases; nucleotides not matched to a gene: 10. The germline V gene encodes CDR1 MNHEY and CDR2 SVGAGI. Written as DNA, the CDR3 is TGTGCCAGCAGCCCTAATGGGGACAGGGAGGGCTACACCTTC. Residues: CASSPNGDREGYTF.

The rearrangement links TRBV4-3 to TRBJ2-7; the D gene is possibly TRBD2 (5 bases). The CDR3 spans 14 residues. Germline V lookup: CDR1 LGHNA, CDR2 YSLEER. Trimming left V 1 base short and J 2 bases short, with 9 bases between. CDR3 region: CASSQGLAPYEQYF. CDR3 in DNA: TGCGCCAGCAGCCAAGGTCTAGCACCCTACGAGCAGTACTTC.

The rearrangement joins TRBV7-6 to TRBJ1-1; TRBD1 is a possible D gene (6 bases). Trimming removed 2 bases at V and 6 bases at J, with 10 bases between. This CDR3 has 13 residues. The germline V gene encodes CDR1 SGHVS and CDR2 FNYEAQ. In nucleotides, the CDR3 is TGTGCCAGCAGCTTATCAGGGGAGGCTGAAGCTTTCTTT. Amino acids: CASSLSGEAEAFF.

In DNA form, the CDR3 reads TGTGCCAGCAGTGAATCGGCAGGGACCTACTTC. Protein sequence: CASSESAGTYF. The genes are TRBV6-1 and TRBJ2-4; D is perhaps TRBD1 or TRBD2 (5 bases each). CDR3 length equals 11 residues. Germline V gene sequence: CDR1 MNHNS, CDR2 SASEGT. V was clipped by 2 bases and J by 16 bases, with 12 bases between them.

This clone was detected only a few times. This chain joins TRBV5-1 and TRBJ2-7; TRBD1 matches at 8 bases. The germline V gene encodes CDR1 SGHRS and CDR2 YFSETQ. The junction had 2 bases not matched to a gene; V was cut back by 0 bases and J by 0 bases. There are 15 residues in the CDR3. CDR3 sequence: CASSLGQGASYEQYF. The CDR3 DNA reads as TGCGCCAGCAGCTTGGGGCAGGGGGCCTCCTACGAGCAGTACTTC.

A single count supports this clone. The chain carries TRBV27 and TRBJ2-4; D is unclear. The CDR3 consists of 16 residues. Trimming shortened V by 2 bases and J by 0 bases, and 11 bases separated the two germline ends. Per germline, CDR1 MNHEY and CDR2 SMNVEV (reference sequence). Here the CDR3 reads CASSLNFAEAKNIQYF. CDR3 nucleotides: TGTGCCAGCAGTTTAAACTTTGCAGAAGCCAAAAACATTCAGTACTTC.

This sequence joins TRBV5-1 and TRBJ1-2; 8 bases agree with TRBD1. Germline V gene lookup returns CDR1 SGHRS and CDR2 YFSETQ. V trimming: 1 base; J trimming: 4 bases; junction bases outside the gene matches: 3. The CDR3 extends over 14 amino acids. The CDR3, as DNA: TGCGCCAGCAGCTTGTCCGGGACAGGCTATGGCTACACCTTC. It codes for CASSLSGTGYGYTF.